Sequencing of this T cell receptor beta chain was carried out in a study of Graves' ophthalmopathy and Graves' hyperthyroidism. General study points: The majority of expanded thyroid clonotypes above 0.001 frequency also occurred in blood.

A volume of 8 to 10 ml of fresh peripheral blood supplied the PBMCs. CDR1 is PRHDT, CDR2 FYEKMQ, per germline (reference sequence). This CDR3 is built from 16 residues. With 2 bases clipped from V and 0 bases from J, the junction kept 5 bases outside the gene matches. In the case of this clonotype: Its antigen is still unknown.

Amplification from RNA transcripts yielded the TCR beta CDR3 regions. HTBI-primed first-round RT-PCR preceded second-round multiplex PCR. MiXCR, run by TCRdb on the multiplex PCR reads, gives a single entry per CDR3 protein. This sample has 500,000 to 800,000 distinct CDR3 sequences, with about two fifths found just once. V and J are TRBV13 and TRBJ2-7, with 9 bases lining up with TRBD1. The TCR was taken from an adult man with Graves' ophthalmopathy. Sequenced material: peripheral blood. The CDR3 nucleotides are TGTGCCAGCAGCTTACCGGGACAGGGAAGCTCCTACGAGCAGTACTTC. Translation gives CASSLPGQGSSYEQYF.